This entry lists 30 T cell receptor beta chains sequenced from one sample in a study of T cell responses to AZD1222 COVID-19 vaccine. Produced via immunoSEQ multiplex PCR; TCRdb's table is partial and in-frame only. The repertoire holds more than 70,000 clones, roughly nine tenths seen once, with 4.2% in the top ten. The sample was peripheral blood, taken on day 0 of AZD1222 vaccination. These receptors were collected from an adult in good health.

DNA for the CDR3: TGTGCCAGCAGCATGGACAGGGATTATGGCTACACCTTC. Protein sequence: CASSMDRDYGYTF. V usage is TRBV5-4 and J usage is TRBJ1-2; 8 positions match TRBD1. V was clipped by 4 bases and J by 5 bases; unmatched bases: 4. CDR1 is SGHNT and CDR2 is YYREEE in the germline V gene (reference sequence). The CDR3 totals 13 residues. Full variable domain (remainder filled in from reference TRBV5-4 and TRBJ1-2): ETGVTQSPTHLIKTRGQQVTLRCSSQSGHNTVSWYQQALGQGPQFIFQYYREEENGRGNFPPRFSGLQFPNYSSELNVNALELDDSALYLCASSMDRDYGYTFGSGTRLTVV.

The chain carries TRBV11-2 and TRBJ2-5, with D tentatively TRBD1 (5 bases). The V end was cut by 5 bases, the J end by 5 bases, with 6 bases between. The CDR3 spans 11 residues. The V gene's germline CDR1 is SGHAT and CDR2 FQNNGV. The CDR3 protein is CASSRQETQYF. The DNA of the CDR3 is TGTGCCAGCAGCCGACAGGAGACCCAGTACTTC. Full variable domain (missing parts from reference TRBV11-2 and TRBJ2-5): EAGVAQSPRYKIIEKRQSVAFWCNPISGHATLYWYQQILGQGPKLLIQFQNNGVVDDSQLPKDRFSAERLKGVDSTLKIQPAKLEDSAVYLCASSRQETQYFGPGTRLLVL.

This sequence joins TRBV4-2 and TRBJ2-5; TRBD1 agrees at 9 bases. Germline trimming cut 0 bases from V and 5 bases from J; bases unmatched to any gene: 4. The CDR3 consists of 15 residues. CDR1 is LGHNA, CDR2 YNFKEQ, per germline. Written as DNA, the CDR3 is TGTGCCAGCAGCCAAGATTGGGACAGGGTGGAGACCCAGTACTTC. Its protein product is CASSQDWDRVETQYF.

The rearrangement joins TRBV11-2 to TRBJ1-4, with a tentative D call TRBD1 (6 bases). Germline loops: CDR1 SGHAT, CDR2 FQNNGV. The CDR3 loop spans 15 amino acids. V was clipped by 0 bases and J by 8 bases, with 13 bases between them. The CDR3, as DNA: TGTGCCAGCAGCTTAGACAGGGGAGTTGGGGAAAAACTGTTTTTT. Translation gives CASSLDRGVGEKLFF.

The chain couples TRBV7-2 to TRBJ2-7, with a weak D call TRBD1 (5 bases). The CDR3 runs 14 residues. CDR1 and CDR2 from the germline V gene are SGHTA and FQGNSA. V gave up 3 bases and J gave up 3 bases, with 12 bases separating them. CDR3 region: CASSLAGNVYEQYF. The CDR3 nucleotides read TGTGCCAGCAGCTTGGCAGGGAATGTCTACGAGCAGTACTTC.

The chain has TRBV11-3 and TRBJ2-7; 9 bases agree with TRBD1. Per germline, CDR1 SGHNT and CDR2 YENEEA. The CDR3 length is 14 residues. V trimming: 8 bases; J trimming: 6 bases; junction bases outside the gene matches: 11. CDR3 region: CASRQGGIAGEQYF. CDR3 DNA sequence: TGTGCCAGCCGACAGGGGGGGATAGCGGGCGAGCAGTACTTC.

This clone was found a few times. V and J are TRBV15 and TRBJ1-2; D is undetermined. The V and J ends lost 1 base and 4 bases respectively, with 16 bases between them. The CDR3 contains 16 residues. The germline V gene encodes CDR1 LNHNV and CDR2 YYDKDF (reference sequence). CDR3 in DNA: TGTGCCACCAGCAGAGGAACAGATACAGTCACCTATGGCTACACCTTC. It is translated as CATSRGTDTVTYGYTF.

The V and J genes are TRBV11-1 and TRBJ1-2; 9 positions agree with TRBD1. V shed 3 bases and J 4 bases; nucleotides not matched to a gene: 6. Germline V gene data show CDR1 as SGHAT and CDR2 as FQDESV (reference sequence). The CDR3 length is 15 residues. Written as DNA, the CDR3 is TGTGCCAGCAGCTTTCAACAGGGGGCGAGCTATGGCTACACCTTC. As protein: CASSFQQGASYGYTF.

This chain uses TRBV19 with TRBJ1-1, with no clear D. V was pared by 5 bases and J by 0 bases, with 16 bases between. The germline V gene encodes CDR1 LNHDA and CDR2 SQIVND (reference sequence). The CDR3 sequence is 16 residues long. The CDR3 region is CASSPTQMGLNTEAFF. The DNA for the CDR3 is TGTGCCAGTAGTCCCACCCAGATGGGGTTGAACACTGAAGCTTTCTTT.

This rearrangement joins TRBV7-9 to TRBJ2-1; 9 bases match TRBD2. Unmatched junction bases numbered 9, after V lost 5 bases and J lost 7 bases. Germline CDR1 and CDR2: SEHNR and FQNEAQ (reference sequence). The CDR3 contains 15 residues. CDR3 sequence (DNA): TGTGCCAGCAGCCCGCCCGCGGGAGGGAGTAATGAGCAGTTCTTC. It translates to CASSPPAGGSNEQFF.

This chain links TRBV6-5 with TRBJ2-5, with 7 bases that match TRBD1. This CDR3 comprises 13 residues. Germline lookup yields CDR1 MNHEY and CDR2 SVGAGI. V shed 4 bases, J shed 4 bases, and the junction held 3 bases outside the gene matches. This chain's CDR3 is CASSFRGLETQYF. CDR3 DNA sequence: TGTGCCAGCAGTTTTAGGGGGCTAGAGACCCAGTACTTC.

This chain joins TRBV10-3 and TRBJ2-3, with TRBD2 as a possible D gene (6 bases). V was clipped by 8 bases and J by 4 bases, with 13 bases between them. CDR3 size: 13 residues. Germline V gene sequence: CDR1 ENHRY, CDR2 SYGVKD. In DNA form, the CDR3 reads TGTGCCATCCGAAAAGGAGGGGCAGATACGCAGTATTTT. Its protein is CAIRKGGADTQYF.

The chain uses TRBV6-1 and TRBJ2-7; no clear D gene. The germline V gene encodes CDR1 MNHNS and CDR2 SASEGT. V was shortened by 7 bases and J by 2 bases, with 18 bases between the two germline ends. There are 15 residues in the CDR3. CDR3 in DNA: TGTGCCAGCACCCCCTCTACGGCGCGCACCTACGAGCAGTACTTC. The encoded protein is CASTPSTARTYEQYF.

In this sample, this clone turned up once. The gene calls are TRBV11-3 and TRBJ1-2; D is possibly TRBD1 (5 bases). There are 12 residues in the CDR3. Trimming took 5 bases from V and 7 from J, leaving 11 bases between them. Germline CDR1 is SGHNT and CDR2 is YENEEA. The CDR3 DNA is TGTGCCAGCAGCCTAACCCAGGGTGGCTACACCTTC. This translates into CASSLTQGGYTF.

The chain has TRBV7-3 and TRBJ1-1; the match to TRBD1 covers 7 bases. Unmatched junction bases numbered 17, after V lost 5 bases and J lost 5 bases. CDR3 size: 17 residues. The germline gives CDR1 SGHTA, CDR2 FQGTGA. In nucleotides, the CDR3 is TGTGCCAGCAGCCTACGACAGGGACGATTAGGTGTAACTGAAGCTTTCTTT. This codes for CASSLRQGRLGVTEAFF.

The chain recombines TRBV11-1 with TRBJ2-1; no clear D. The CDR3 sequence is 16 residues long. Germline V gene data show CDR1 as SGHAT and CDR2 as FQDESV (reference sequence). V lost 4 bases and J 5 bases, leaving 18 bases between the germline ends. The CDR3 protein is CASSYYDDQYDNEQFF. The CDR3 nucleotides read TGTGCCAGCAGCTACTACGACGACCAATATGACAATGAGCAGTTCTTC.

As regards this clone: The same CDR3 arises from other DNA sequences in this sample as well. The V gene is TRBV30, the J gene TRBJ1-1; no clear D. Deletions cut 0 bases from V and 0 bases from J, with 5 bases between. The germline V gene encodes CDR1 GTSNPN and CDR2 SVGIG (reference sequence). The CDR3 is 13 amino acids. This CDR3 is CAWSVQVNTEAFF. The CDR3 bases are TGTGCCTGGAGTGTTCAAGTGAACACTGAAGCTTTCTTT. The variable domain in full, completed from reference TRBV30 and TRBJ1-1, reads SQTIHQWPATLVQPVGSPLSLECTVEGTSNPNLYWYRQAAGRGLQLLFYSVGIGQISSEVPQNLSASRPQDRQFILSSKKLLLSDSGFYLCAWSVQVNTEAFFGQGTRLTVV.

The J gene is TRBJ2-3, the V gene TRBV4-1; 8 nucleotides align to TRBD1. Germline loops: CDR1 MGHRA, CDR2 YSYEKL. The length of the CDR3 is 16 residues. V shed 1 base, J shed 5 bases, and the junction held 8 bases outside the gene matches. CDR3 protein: CASSQVEQGVGDTQYF. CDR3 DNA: TGCGCCAGCAGCCAAGTAGAACAGGGGGTGGGAGATACGCAGTATTTT.

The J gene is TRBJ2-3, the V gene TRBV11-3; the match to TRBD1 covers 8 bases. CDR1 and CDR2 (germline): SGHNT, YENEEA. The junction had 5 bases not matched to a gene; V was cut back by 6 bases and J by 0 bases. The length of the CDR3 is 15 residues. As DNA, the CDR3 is TGTGCCAGCAGACTACAGGGGGTGAGCACAGATACGCAGTATTTT. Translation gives CASRLQGVSTDTQYF.

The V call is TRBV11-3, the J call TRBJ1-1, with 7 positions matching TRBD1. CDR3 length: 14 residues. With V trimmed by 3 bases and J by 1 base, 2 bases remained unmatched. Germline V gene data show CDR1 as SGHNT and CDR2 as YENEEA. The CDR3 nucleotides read TGTGCCAGCAGCTTGGGACAGTCGAACACTGAAGCTTTCTTT. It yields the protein CASSLGQSNTEAFF. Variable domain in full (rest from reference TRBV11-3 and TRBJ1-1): EAGVVQSPRYKIIEKKQPVAFWCNPISGHNTLYWYLQNLGQGPELLIRYENEEAVDDSQLPKDRFSAERLKGVDSTLKIQPAELGDSAVYLCASSLGQSNTEAFFGQGTRLTVV.

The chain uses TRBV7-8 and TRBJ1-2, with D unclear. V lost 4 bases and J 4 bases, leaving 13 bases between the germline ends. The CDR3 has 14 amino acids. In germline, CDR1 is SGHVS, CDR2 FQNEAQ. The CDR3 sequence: CASSYGFPSYGYTF. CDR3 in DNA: TGTGCCAGCAGCTACGGATTCCCCTCCTATGGCTACACCTTC.

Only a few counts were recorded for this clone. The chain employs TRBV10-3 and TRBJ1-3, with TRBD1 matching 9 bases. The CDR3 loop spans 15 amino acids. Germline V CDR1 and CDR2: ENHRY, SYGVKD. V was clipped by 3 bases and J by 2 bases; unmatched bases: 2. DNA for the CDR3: TGTGCCATCAGTGACGGGACAGGGACTGGAAACACCATATATTTT. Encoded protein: CAISDGTGTGNTIYF.

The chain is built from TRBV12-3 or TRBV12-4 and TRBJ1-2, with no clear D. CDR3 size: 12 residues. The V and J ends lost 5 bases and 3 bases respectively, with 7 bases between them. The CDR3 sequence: CASSPRYYGYTF. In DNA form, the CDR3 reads TGTGCCAGCAGTCCGAGATACTATGGCTACACCTTC.

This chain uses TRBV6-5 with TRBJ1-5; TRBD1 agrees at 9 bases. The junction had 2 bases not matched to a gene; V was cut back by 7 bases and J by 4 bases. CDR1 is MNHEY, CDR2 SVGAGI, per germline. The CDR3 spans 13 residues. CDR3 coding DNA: TGTGCCAGCACGACAGGGGGGAATCAGCCCCAGCATTTT. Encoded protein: CASTTGGNQPQHF.

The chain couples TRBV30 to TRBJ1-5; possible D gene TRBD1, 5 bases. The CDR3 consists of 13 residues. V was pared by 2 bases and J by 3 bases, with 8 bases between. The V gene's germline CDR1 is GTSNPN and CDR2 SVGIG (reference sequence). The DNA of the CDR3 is TGTGCCTGGAGTCGACAGTCCAATCAGCCCCAGCATTTT. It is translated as CAWSRQSNQPQHF.

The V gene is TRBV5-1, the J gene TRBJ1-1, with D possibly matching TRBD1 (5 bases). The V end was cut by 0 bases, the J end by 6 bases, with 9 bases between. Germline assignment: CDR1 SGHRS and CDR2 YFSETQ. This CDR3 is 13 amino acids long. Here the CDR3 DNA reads TGCGCCAGCAGCTTGGAAGGGACCCCTGAAGCTTTCTTT. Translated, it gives CASSLEGTPEAFF.

The CDR3 region is CASSLVVGTGFSEQFF. DNA for the CDR3: TGTGCCAGCAGCTTAGTAGTGGGGACAGGGTTTTCGGAGCAGTTCTTC. The rearrangement links TRBV7-2 to TRBJ2-1, with TRBD1 matching over 9 bases. Germline loops: CDR1 SGHTA, CDR2 FQGNSA. The CDR3 is made up of 16 amino acids. The trim removed 1 base at V and 10 bases at J, leaving 11 bases unmatched.

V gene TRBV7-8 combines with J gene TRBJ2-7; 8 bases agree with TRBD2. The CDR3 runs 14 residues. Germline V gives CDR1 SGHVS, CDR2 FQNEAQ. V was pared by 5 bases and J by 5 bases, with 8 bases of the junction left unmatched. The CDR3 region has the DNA TGTGCCAGCAGCCCGGGGGGGAGCAGCAACGAGCAGTACTTC. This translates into CASSPGGSSNEQYF.

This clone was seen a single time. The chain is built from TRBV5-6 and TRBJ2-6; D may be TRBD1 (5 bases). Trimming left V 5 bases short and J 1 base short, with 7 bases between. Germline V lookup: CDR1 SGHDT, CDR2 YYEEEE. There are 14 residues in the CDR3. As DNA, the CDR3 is TGTGCCAGCAGTCAGGGATCTGGGGCCAACGTCCTGACTTTC. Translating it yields CASSQGSGANVLTF.

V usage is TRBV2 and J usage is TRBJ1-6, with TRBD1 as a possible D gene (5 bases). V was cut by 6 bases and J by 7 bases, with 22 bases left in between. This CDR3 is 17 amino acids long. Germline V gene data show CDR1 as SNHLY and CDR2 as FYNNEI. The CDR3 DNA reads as TGTGCCAGCAGGCCTGACCTGGGACGGACGCCCAATTCACCCCTCCACTTT. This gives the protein CASRPDLGRTPNSPLHF.